Listed here is a single TCR beta chain. Data came from immunoSEQ multiplex PCR; TCRdb stores just in-frame clones and leaves some out. The sample lists about 14,000 clones; around nine tenths were seen once. This entry belongs to a study of somatic mutations in cytotoxic T cells in rheumatoid arthritis. The CDR3 extends over 17 amino acids. V was shortened by 3 bases and J by 0 bases, with 16 bases between the two germline ends. CDR1 and CDR2 from the germline V gene are MGHRA and YSYEKL. The chain has TRBV4-1 and TRBJ2-3; no firm D call. Sequencing was carried out using CD4+ T cells sorted from blood. The sequence came from a man aged 65-85 years with rheumatoid arthritis. CDR3 amino acids: CASSHPGGSTSTDTQYF. The CDR3 DNA sequence: TGCGCCAGCAGCCACCCCGGCGGAAGTACTAGCACAGATACGCAGTATTTT.